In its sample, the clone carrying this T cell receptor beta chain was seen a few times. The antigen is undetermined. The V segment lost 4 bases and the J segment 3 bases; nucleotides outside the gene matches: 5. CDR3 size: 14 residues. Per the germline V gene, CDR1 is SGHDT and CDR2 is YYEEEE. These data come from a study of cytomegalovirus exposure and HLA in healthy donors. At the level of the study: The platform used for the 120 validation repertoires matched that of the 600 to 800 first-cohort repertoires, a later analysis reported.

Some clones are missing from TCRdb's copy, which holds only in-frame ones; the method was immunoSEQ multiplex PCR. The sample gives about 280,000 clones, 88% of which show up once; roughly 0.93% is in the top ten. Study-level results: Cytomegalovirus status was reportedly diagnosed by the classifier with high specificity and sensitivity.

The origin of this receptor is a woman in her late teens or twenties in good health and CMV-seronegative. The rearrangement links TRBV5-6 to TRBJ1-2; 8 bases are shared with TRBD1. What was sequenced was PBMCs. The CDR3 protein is CASSPQGAYYGYTF. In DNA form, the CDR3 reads TGTGCCAGCAGCCCCCAGGGGGCCTACTATGGCTACACCTTC.